The 23 T cell receptor beta chains in this list originate from one sample, sequenced in a study of PD-1 blockade in classical Hodgkin lymphoma. Only in-frame clones appear in the TCRdb table, and some are missing; sequencing was by immunoSEQ multiplex PCR. The repertoire holds 10,000 to 15,000 clones, with roughly 80% as singletons. Autologous stem cell transplantation was followed by relapse in every patient, and brentuximab vedotin exposure varied. The sample was peripheral blood mononuclear cells (PBMCs), taken at baseline. The origin of the receptors is a human donor with classical Hodgkin lymphoma.

This clone was recorded a few times. The V call is TRBV5-6, the J call TRBJ2-5, with TRBD1 as a possible D gene (6 bases). V lost 4 bases and J lost 4, with 11 bases in between. CDR3 size: 13 residues. The germline CDR1 and CDR2 sequences are SGHDT and YYEEEE. The CDR3 sequence is CASSAIQGETQYF. CDR3 coding DNA: TGTGCCAGCAGCGCAATACAGGGAGAGACCCAGTACTTC.

The V gene is TRBV5-1, the J gene TRBJ2-5; no clear D. In germline, CDR1 is SGHRS, CDR2 YFSETQ. This CDR3 contains 13 residues. With 3 bases removed from V and 5 bases from J, the gap between germline ends came to 11 bases. CDR3 sequence reads: CASSSSLGETQYF. The CDR3, as DNA: TGCGCCAGCAGCTCGTCCCTGGGGGAGACCCAGTACTTC. Full variable domain (remainder filled in from reference TRBV5-1 and TRBJ2-5): KAGVTQTPRYLIKTRGQQVTLSCSPISGHRSVSWYQQTPGQGLQFLFEYFSETQRNKGNFPGRFSGRQFSNSRSEMNVSTLELGDSALYLCASSSSLGETQYFGPGTRLLVL.

In DNA form, the CDR3 reads TGTGCCAGCAGTTACGCCTCACGGAACGAGCAGTACTTC. Translation gives CASSYASRNEQYF. The rearrangement links TRBV6-5 to TRBJ2-7, with D unclear. Germline V gives CDR1 MNHEY, CDR2 SVGAGI. V shed 2 bases and J shed 5 bases, with 10 bases lying between them. This CDR3 is built from 13 residues.

The rearrangement joins TRBV2 to TRBJ2-7; D is unclear. The CDR3 is made up of 13 amino acids. Germline V gives CDR1 SNHLY, CDR2 FYNNEI. Trimming took 1 base from V and 4 from J, leaving 8 bases between them. The CDR3 DNA reads TGTGCCAGCAGTGAAGGGCAGACGTACGAGCAGTACTTC. This encodes CASSEGQTYEQYF.

In its sample, this clone was seen a few times. One end of the junction does not line up with germline, which may come from a read error. The chain recombines TRBV7-7 with TRBJ2-5; 9 bases align to TRBD2. CDR1 SSHAT and CDR2 FNYEAQ come from the germline V gene (reference sequence). CDR3 length: 14 residues. CDR3 in amino acids: CASSRSGRSETQYF. In nucleotides, the CDR3 is TGTGCTAGCAGCCGAAGCGGGAGGAGTGAGACCCAGTACTTC.

The chain carries TRBV7-9 and TRBJ2-1; D perhaps matches TRBD2 (6 bases). The germline V gene encodes CDR1 SEHNR and CDR2 FQNEAQ (reference sequence). Trimming took 1 base from V and 2 from J, leaving 12 bases between them. The CDR3 consists of 16 residues. CDR3 in amino acids: CASSLVLASTYNEQFF. As DNA, the CDR3 is TGTGCCAGCAGCTTAGTGCTAGCGTCGACCTACAATGAGCAGTTCTTC.

The rearrangement uses TRBV2 and TRBJ2-3; D not certain. Germline values: CDR1 SNHLY, CDR2 FYNNEI. V was pared by 4 bases and J by 2 bases, with 13 bases between. The CDR3 has 15 residues. This chain's CDR3 is CASSATLPSTDTQYF. For the CDR3, the DNA is TGTGCCAGCAGTGCGACGTTGCCTTCCACAGATACGCAGTATTTT.

The genes are TRBV11-2 and TRBJ2-2; 11 bases map to TRBD2. Per the germline V gene, CDR1 is SGHAT and CDR2 is FQNNGV. Trimming took 2 bases from V and 7 from J; bases not matched to a gene: 15. The CDR3 sequence is 19 residues long. CDR3 residues: CASSLNTFSGRAFNGELFF. CDR3 nucleotides: TGTGCCAGCAGCTTAAACACATTTAGCGGGAGGGCCTTTAACGGGGAGCTGTTTTTT. The variable domain in full, completed from reference TRBV11-2 and TRBJ2-2, reads EAGVAQSPRYKIIEKRQSVAFWCNPISGHATLYWYQQILGQGPKLLIQFQNNGVVDDSQLPKDRFSAERLKGVDSTLKIQPAKLEDSAVYLCASSLNTFSGRAFNGELFFGEGSRLTVL.

The V gene is TRBV19, the J gene TRBJ2-3; TRBD2 agrees at 8 bases. Per the germline V gene, CDR1 is LNHDA and CDR2 is SQIVND (reference sequence). V gave up 3 bases and J gave up 6 bases; unmatched junction bases: 8. The CDR3 is 15 amino acids. CDR3 sequence (DNA): TGTGCCAGTAGTATTTCGGCTAGCGGGCTTGATACGCAGTATTTT. Protein: CASSISASGLDTQYF.

The gene calls are TRBV7-2 and TRBJ1-5; no definite D call. The CDR3 is 13 residues long. V lost 3 bases and J 12 bases, leaving 15 bases between the germline ends. In germline, CDR1 is SGHTA, CDR2 FQGNSA. The CDR3 loop is CASSFGPSDRQHF. The DNA of the CDR3 is TGTGCCAGCAGCTTCGGGCCAAGCGACCGCCAGCATTTT.

This clone was counted only a few times. The chain has TRBV5-1 and TRBJ1-1; D might be TRBD1 (5 bases). The V end was cut by 4 bases, the J end by 7 bases, with 11 bases between. Germline assignment: CDR1 SGHRS and CDR2 YFSETQ. CDR3 size: 12 residues. The CDR3: CASSRDFGEAFF. Here the CDR3 DNA reads TGCGCCAGCAGCAGGGACTTTGGTGAAGCTTTCTTT.

J is TRBJ1-6 and V is TRBV6-5, with 9 bases lining up with TRBD1. Germline CDR1 and CDR2: MNHEY and SVGAGI. This CDR3 is built from 15 residues. V gave up 5 bases and J gave up 11 bases; unmatched junction bases: 10. CDR3 DNA: TGTGCCAGCAGTCCGGCGGGGACAGGGCGGACACCCCTCCACTTT. It specifies CASSPAGTGRTPLHF.

The V gene is TRBV18, the J gene TRBJ1-1; D might be TRBD1 (6 bases). V was trimmed by 8 bases and J by 3 bases, leaving 16 bases between them. Germline V CDR1 and CDR2: KGHSH, LQKENI. CDR3 length: 14 amino acids. For the CDR3, the DNA is TGTGCCAGCAAAAGGGACACGGGGGACACTGAAGCTTTCTTT. It is translated as CASKRDTGDTEAFF. Using reference TRBV18 and TRBJ1-1 for the parts outside the CDR3, the full variable domain is NAGVMQNPRHLVRRRGQEARLRCSPMKGHSHVYWYRQLPEEGLKFMVYLQKENIIDESGMPKERFSAEFPKEGPSILRIQQVVRGDSAAYFCASKRDTGDTEAFFGQGTRLTVV.

The chain carries TRBV9 and TRBJ1-3; a weak D match, TRBD1 (6 bases). The CDR3 covers 15 residues. Trimming shortened V by 0 bases and J by 4 bases, and 11 bases separated the two germline ends. Germline values: CDR1 SGDLS, CDR2 YYNGEE. Written as DNA, the CDR3 is TGTGCCAGCAGCGTAGACTGGGGGCTAGGAAACACCATATATTTT. Residues: CASSVDWGLGNTIYF.

V and J are TRBV6-6 and TRBJ2-7; 14 bases line up with TRBD2. Trimming took 0 bases from V and 2 from J; bases not matched to a gene: 0. The CDR3 is 16 amino acids. Germline assignment: CDR1 MNHNY and CDR2 SVGAGI (reference sequence). This CDR3 is CASSYSGLAGAYEQYF. The DNA of the CDR3 is TGTGCCAGCAGTTACTCGGGACTAGCGGGGGCCTACGAGCAGTACTTC.

This clone was seen just once. J is TRBJ2-7 and V is TRBV2; 8 bases line up with TRBD2. V gave up 0 bases and J gave up 0 bases; unmatched junction bases: 4. CDR3 length: 16 amino acids. Germline V gene sequence: CDR1 SNHLY, CDR2 FYNNEI. CDR3 sequence: CASSEASGKVSYEQYF. The DNA for the CDR3 is TGTGCCAGCAGTGAAGCTAGCGGGAAAGTCTCCTACGAGCAGTACTTC. Full variable domain (remainder filled in from reference TRBV2 and TRBJ2-7): EPEVTQTPSHQVTQMGQEVILRCVPISNHLYFYWYRQILGQKVEFLVSFYNNEISEKSEIFDDQFSVERPDGSNFTLKIRSTKLEDSAMYFCASSEASGKVSYEQYFGPGTRLTVT.

This rearrangement joins TRBV6-1 to TRBJ1-2; unclear D gene. Between the trimmed V and J ends, which lost 0 bases and 2 bases, there was a span of 7 bases. The CDR3 totals 14 residues. Per germline, CDR1 MNHNS and CDR2 SASEGT. The CDR3 nucleotides read TGTGCCAGCAGTGAAGCGAGTGGGAACTATGGCTACACCTTC. Its protein is CASSEASGNYGYTF.

The chain links TRBV25-1 to TRBJ2-1; no clear D. Germline V gene sequence: CDR1 MGHDK, CDR2 SYGVNS. V dropped 2 bases and J dropped 6 bases, with 8 bases sitting between them. This CDR3 region has 13 residues. DNA of the CDR3: TGTGCCAGCAGTGAACCGGAGATCAATGAGCAGTTCTTC. It encodes CASSEPEINEQFF.

This chain connects TRBV27 to TRBJ1-1, with 8 positions matching TRBD1. This CDR3 spans 13 amino acids. CDR1 MNHEY and CDR2 SMNVEV come from the germline V gene (reference sequence). The trim removed 5 bases at V and 3 bases at J, leaving 2 bases unmatched. The CDR3: CASSGDRYTEAFF. CDR3 DNA: TGTGCCAGCAGTGGGGACAGGTACACTGAAGCTTTCTTT.

This rearrangement joins TRBV2 to TRBJ1-1; no reliable D call. Trimming cost V 3 bases and J 0 bases, with 8 bases left between them. Germline-derived CDR1 and CDR2 are SNHLY and FYNNEI. This CDR3 contains 14 residues. The DNA of the CDR3 is TGTGCCAGCAGTGAGACCCGGTTGAACACTGAAGCTTTCTTT. As protein: CASSETRLNTEAFF. The complete variable domain, with remaining parts taken from reference TRBV2 and TRBJ1-1, reads EPEVTQTPSHQVTQMGQEVILRCVPISNHLYFYWYRQILGQKVEFLVSFYNNEISEKSEIFDDQFSVERPDGSNFTLKIRSTKLEDSAMYFCASSETRLNTEAFFGQGTRLTVV.

The gene calls are TRBV5-4 and TRBJ2-7, with 7 nucleotides matching TRBD2. This CDR3 comprises 14 residues. J gave up 6 bases and V 4 bases, and 10 bases lay outside the gene matches. Germline values: CDR1 SGHNT, CDR2 YYREEE (reference sequence). DNA of the CDR3: TGTGCCAGCAGCCACGGGACTATAAATTCCGAGCAGTACTTC. It codes for CASSHGTINSEQYF.

The rearrangement joins TRBV6-1 to TRBJ2-2, with 7 bases lining up with TRBD1. CDR1 is MNHNS, CDR2 SASEGT, per germline. This CDR3 contains 16 residues. With V trimmed by 3 bases and J by 1 base, 5 bases remained unmatched. CDR3 coding DNA: TGTGCCAGCAGTGAGTACCAGGGGGTGAACACCGGGGAGCTGTTTTTT. Translating gives CASSEYQGVNTGELFF.

The CDR3 reads CASSLQGLSGNTIYF. As DNA, the CDR3 is TGTGCCAGCAGCTTGCAAGGACTCTCTGGAAACACCATATATTTT. The chain joins TRBV5-8 to TRBJ1-3; D is unclear. The CDR3 consists of 15 residues. Germline V gene lookup returns CDR1 SGHTS and CDR2 YDEGEE. V was clipped by 1 base and J by 0 bases, with 8 bases between them.